This passage covers 27 T cell receptor beta chains from one sample sequenced in a study of high-grade serous ovarian cancer treatment subgroups. The protocol was immunoSEQ multiplex PCR, while the TCRdb copy is restricted to in-frame clones and leaves out a portion. The sample holds some 710 clones, approximately 72% seen once. Tumor samples were obtained before definitive surgery or chemotherapy. Sequencing was performed on tumor tissue. These receptor sequences come from a human donor with high-grade serous ovarian cancer.

The chain carries TRBV7-2 and TRBJ1-1, with D unresolved. The CDR3 loop spans 14 amino acids. The V end lost 5 bases, the J end lost 6 bases, and 16 bases lay between the germline ends. Germline V gives CDR1 SGHTA, CDR2 FQGNSA. The CDR3 is CASSQKNPTAEAFF. The CDR3 nucleotides read TGTGCCAGCAGCCAAAAAAACCCTACAGCTGAAGCTTTCTTT. The full variable domain, its missing parts supplied by reference TRBV7-2 and TRBJ1-1, is GAGVSQSPSNKVTEKGKDVELRCDPISGHTALYWYRQSLGQGLEFLIYFQGNSAPDKSGLPSDRFSAERTGGSVSTLTIQRTQQEDSAVYLCASSQKNPTAEAFFGQGTRLTVV.

In its sample, this clone is large. The rearrangement joins TRBV27 to TRBJ2-7; 7 bases map to TRBD1. The germline V gene has CDR1 MNHEY and CDR2 SMNVEV (reference sequence). The CDR3 length is 14 residues. With V trimmed by 4 bases and J by 0 bases, 3 bases remained unmatched. The CDR3 nucleotides read TGTGCCAGCAGTTCCCGGGACAGCTCCTACGAGCAGTACTTC. Residues: CASSSRDSSYEQYF.

V usage is TRBV5-3 and J usage is TRBJ2-7, with D maybe TRBD2 (6 bases). TRBV5-3 is recorded as an ORF, its role being uncertain. Between the trimmed V and J ends, which lost 3 bases and 0 bases, there was a span of 13 bases. The length of the CDR3 is 15 residues. The CDR3 loop is CARSWGGTSSYEQYF. The CDR3 DNA follows: TGTGCCAGAAGCTGGGGCGGGACGAGCTCCTACGAGCAGTACTTC.

The rearrangement uses TRBV6-4 and TRBJ1-6, with 9 bases aligning to TRBD1. The germline gives CDR1 MRHNA, CDR2 SNTAGT. The CDR3 length is 14 residues. Trimming removed 5 bases from V and 6 bases from J; junction bases left unmatched: 2. In DNA, the CDR3 is TGTGCCAGCAGTCCGGGACAGGGTAATTCACCCCTCCACTTT. This sequence encodes CASSPGQGNSPLHF.

The V call is TRBV7-6, the J call TRBJ1-4; tentative D call: TRBD1 (5 bases). V gave up 5 bases and J gave up 4 bases, with 14 bases separating them. Looked up from germline, CDR1 is SGHVS and CDR2 is FNYEAQ. The CDR3 contains 15 residues. CDR3 sequence: CASSVEAGINEKLFF. The CDR3 bases are TGTGCCAGCAGCGTAGAAGCAGGGATTAATGAAAAACTGTTTTTT.

This chain connects TRBV28 to TRBJ1-4, with D hard to call. The germline V and J ends were trimmed by 5 bases and 5 bases, with 12 bases remaining between them. Germline-derived CDR1 and CDR2 are MDHEN and SYDVKM. This CDR3 comprises 14 residues. The CDR3: CASSPRALNEKLFF. The CDR3 DNA reads TGTGCCAGCAGTCCGCGGGCTCTCAATGAAAAACTGTTTTTT.

V is TRBV7-6 and J is TRBJ2-2; unclear D gene. The germline CDR1 and CDR2 sequences are SGHVS and FNYEAQ. V shed 0 bases and J shed 2 bases, with 4 bases lying between them. The CDR3 loop spans 14 amino acids. CDR3 DNA: TGTGCCAGCAGCTTAGCGGTAAACACCGGGGAGCTGTTTTTT. Translated: CASSLAVNTGELFF.

CDR3 residues: CASSYGLAGEGGNEQFF. The CDR3 bases are TGTGCCAGCAGCTACGGACTAGCGGGAGAGGGAGGGAATGAGCAGTTCTTC. The chain recombines TRBV2 with TRBJ2-1; 13 bases map to TRBD2. V trimming: 6 bases; J trimming: 7 bases; junction bases outside the gene matches: 12. The CDR3 covers 17 residues. CDR1 is SNHLY, CDR2 FYNNEI, per germline. Using reference TRBV2 and TRBJ2-1 for the parts outside the CDR3, the full variable domain is EPEVTQTPSHQVTQMGQEVILRCVPISNHLYFYWYRQILGQKVEFLVSFYNNEISEKSEIFDDQFSVERPDGSNFTLKIRSTKLEDSAMYFCASSYGLAGEGGNEQFFGPGTRLTVL.

This chain links TRBV7-9 with TRBJ2-2; D not certain. The ends were cut back, 5 bases at V and 5 bases at J, with 18 bases in the middle. Looked up from germline, CDR1 is SEHNR and CDR2 is FQNEAQ (reference sequence). This CDR3 comprises 16 residues. The CDR3 spells CASSPPARHKTGELFF. The CDR3 bases are TGTGCCAGCAGCCCCCCGGCACGACACAAAACCGGGGAGCTGTTTTTT. Supplemented by reference TRBV7-9 and TRBJ2-2, the full variable domain reads DTGVSQNPRHKITKRGQNVTFRCDPISEHNRLYWYRQTLGQGPEFLTYFQNEAQLEKSRLLSDRFSAERPKGSFSTLEIQRTEQGDSAMYLCASSPPARHKTGELFFGEGSRLTVL.

V is TRBV7-9 and J is TRBJ2-7; the D gene is possibly TRBD1 (5 bases). This CDR3 spans 16 amino acids. CDR1 and CDR2 from the germline V gene are SEHNR and FQNEAQ (reference sequence). The V end lost 4 bases, the J end lost 0 bases, and 16 bases lay between the germline ends. The CDR3, as DNA: TGTGCCAGCAGCTCCTCCAGGGCCCTGACCTCCTACGAGCAGTACTTC. This translates into CASSSSRALTSYEQYF.

This chain connects TRBV5-8 to TRBJ1-6; D ambiguous. CDR3 length: 13 residues. Germline assignment: CDR1 SGHTS and CDR2 YDEGEE. V was clipped by 5 bases and J by 10 bases, with 13 bases between them. CDR3 in amino acids: CASSLNPDSPLHF. The DNA for the CDR3 is TGTGCCAGCAGTTTAAACCCGGACTCACCCCTCCACTTT.

The chain is built from TRBV27 and TRBJ2-1; TRBD1 might be the D (6 bases). The CDR3 runs to 16 residues. The V gene lost 8 bases and the J gene lost 2 bases, with 19 bases spanning the gap. CDR1 MNHEY and CDR2 SMNVEV come from the germline V gene (reference sequence). The CDR3 region is CASSREGVPAYNEQFF. CDR3 sequence (DNA): TGTGCCAGCTCTCGAGAGGGGGTGCCGGCCTACAATGAGCAGTTCTTC.

This clone was picked up a small number of times. CDR3 sequence: CASSQIPGPEAFF. In DNA, the CDR3 is TGTGCCAGCAGCCAAATACCGGGCCCTGAAGCTTTCTTT. The gene calls are TRBV7-9 and TRBJ1-1, with D hard to call. This CDR3 region has 13 residues. Trimming stripped 5 bases from V and 6 bases from J, with 13 bases between. Germline loops: CDR1 SEHNR, CDR2 FQNEAQ (reference sequence).

The rearrangement uses TRBV6-4 and TRBJ2-2; TRBD2 matches 8 bases. With V trimmed by 3 bases and J by 5 bases, 5 bases remained unmatched. The CDR3 has 15 amino acids. CDR1 MRHNA and CDR2 SNTAGT come from the germline V gene. The CDR3 coding sequence is TGTGCCAGCAGTGAAACGGGAGGGGAAACCGGGGAGCTGTTTTTT. Translating it yields CASSETGGETGELFF.

This clone turned up a few times. The rearrangement links TRBV11-3 to TRBJ2-7; 9 bases map to TRBD2. After removal of 4 bases from V and 6 bases from J, the junction contained 4 bases not matched to a gene. The CDR3 runs 13 residues. The germline V gene encodes CDR1 SGHNT and CDR2 YENEEA. The CDR3 DNA follows: TGTGCCAGCAGCTCCGGACTAGCGTCCGAGCAGTACTTC. Translation: CASSSGLASEQYF.

The chain carries TRBV14 and TRBJ1-2; D is uncertain. The CDR3 runs 14 residues. The V and J ends lost 0 bases and 4 bases respectively, with 9 bases between them. Germline V gene lookup returns CDR1 SGHDN and CDR2 FVKESK. The CDR3 DNA reads as TGTGCCAGCAGCCAAGATCCGGGCTTCTATGGCTACACCTTC. Translated: CASSQDPGFYGYTF.

The gene calls are TRBV5-1 and TRBJ2-1, with D uncertain. The germline gives CDR1 SGHRS, CDR2 YFSETQ. Between the trimmed V and J ends, which lost 0 bases and 9 bases, there was a span of 19 bases. This CDR3 is 16 amino acids long. CDR3 region: CASSLEWPGTVFEQFF. CDR3 DNA sequence: TGCGCCAGCAGCTTGGAGTGGCCAGGAACTGTGTTTGAGCAGTTCTTC.

The chain couples TRBV4-2 to TRBJ1-5; D is ambiguous. This CDR3 spans 14 amino acids. Trimming removed 0 bases at V and 11 bases at J, with 14 bases between. The germline CDR1 and CDR2 sequences are LGHNA and YNFKEQ. The CDR3 nucleotides read TGTGCCAGCAGCCAAGATCTAGGGATCGGAGCCCAGCATTTT. Its translation is CASSQDLGIGAQHF.

The chain couples TRBV15 to TRBJ1-2, with TRBD1 as a possible D gene (6 bases). The CDR3 is 15 amino acids. The germline V gene encodes CDR1 LNHNV and CDR2 YYDKDF (reference sequence). The V end lost 0 bases, the J end lost 6 bases, and 14 bases lay between the germline ends. CDR3 coding DNA: TGTGCCACCAGCAGAGATGCGGGGGCAGCCCATGGCTACACCTTC. This sequence encodes CATSRDAGAAHGYTF.

Points on this clone: An end of the junction does not agree with germline; a read error may underlie this. V is TRBV4-1 and J is TRBJ2-7, with 9 positions matching TRBD2. In germline, CDR1 is MGHRA, CDR2 YSYEKL. CDR3 length: 20 amino acids. The CDR3 coding sequence is TGCGCCAGCAGCCAAGAGGGAACAGGCGGGGCGGGACTAGCTTCCTCCGAGCAGTACTTC. It specifies CASSQEGTGGAGLASSEQYF.

V usage is TRBV19 and J usage is TRBJ2-1, with D hard to call. The germline CDR1 and CDR2 sequences are LNHDA and SQIVND (reference sequence). V gave up 1 base and J gave up 6 bases, with 4 bases separating them. The length of the CDR3 is 12 residues. The CDR3 is CASSIAGNEQFF. The CDR3 bases are TGTGCCAGTAGTATAGCTGGCAATGAGCAGTTCTTC.

This chain links TRBV11-3 with TRBJ2-7; D possibly corresponds to TRBD1 (5 bases). In germline, CDR1 is SGHNT, CDR2 YENEEA. The CDR3 extends over 14 amino acids. V lost 5 bases, J lost 5 bases, and 16 bases lay in between. The CDR3, as DNA: TGTGCCAGCAGCCTTACCCCCGCAGGGCACGAGCAGTACTTC. This encodes CASSLTPAGHEQYF.

The sample holds a few counts of this clone. The V gene is TRBV2, the J gene TRBJ2-1; maybe TRBD2 (6 bases). From germline, CDR1 is SNHLY and CDR2 FYNNEI. Trimming stripped 2 bases from V and 6 bases from J, with 20 bases between. CDR3 length: 17 residues. This chain's CDR3 is CASSEWVGRDLGNEQFF. CDR3 nucleotide sequence: TGTGCCAGCAGTGAATGGGTCGGGAGAGATTTGGGCAATGAGCAGTTCTTC.

A few counts support this clone. The CDR3 bases are TGTGCCAGCAGCCCACTGGCGACAGGGGTGACCGGGGAGCTGTTTTTT. Amino acids: CASSPLATGVTGELFF. V is TRBV7-3 and J is TRBJ2-2; 8 bases fit TRBD1. In germline, CDR1 is SGHTA, CDR2 FQGTGA. CDR3 length: 16 residues. V lost 5 bases to trimming and J lost 5 bases; unmatched junction nucleotides: 10.

The table lists this clone with a few counts. The gene calls are TRBV7-2 and TRBJ2-3, with 11 bases that match TRBD2. The V and J ends lost 1 base and 2 bases, in that order; junction bases with no gene match: 8. Per germline, CDR1 SGHTA and CDR2 FQGNSA. This CDR3 is built from 18 residues. CDR3 sequence reads: CASSLGVVAGGVTDTQYF. CDR3 in DNA: TGTGCCAGCAGCTTAGGGGTGGTAGCGGGGGGGGTCACAGATACGCAGTATTTT.

This clone was counted only a few times. This chain links TRBV7-9 with TRBJ2-2; no firm D call. V lost 5 bases, J lost 9 bases, and 16 bases lay in between. CDR3 length: 14 residues. CDR1 SEHNR and CDR2 FQNEAQ come from the germline V gene (reference sequence). The CDR3 coding sequence is TGTGCCAGCAGCGGACCGGACCCCCCGCGGGAGCTGTTTTTT. Encoded protein: CASSGPDPPRELFF.

J is TRBJ1-3 and V is TRBV25-1; perhaps TRBD1 as D (5 bases). The CDR3 is 14 residues long. The germline V gene encodes CDR1 MGHDK and CDR2 SYGVNS. Trimming removed 5 bases at V and 1 base at J, with 9 bases between. This CDR3 is CASSNGGSGNTIYF. The CDR3 DNA reads TGTGCCAGCAGTAACGGGGGTTCTGGAAACACCATATATTTT.